Below are 29 T cell receptor beta chains sequenced from a single sample in a study of post-analysis software for immune sequencing data. Notes on the study in general: Comparison of patients with controls showed five TRBV segments more frequent in patients, TRBV5-6, TRBV5-1 and TRBV20-1 among them.

Antigen specificity for these receptors is unknown. cDNA libraries of TCR beta carried unique molecular identifiers. TCRdb re-analysed the PCR reads in MiXCR, keeping a single row per CDR3 protein. The sample contains roughly 700,000 distinct CDR3 sequences, 30% of which appear only once. Sequenced material: blood. These receptors were obtained from a girl aged 10-17 years with multiple sclerosis.

V gene TRBV3-1 combines with J gene TRBJ2-3, with a tentative D call TRBD1 (6 bases). Germline lookup yields CDR1 LGHDT and CDR2 YNNKEL (reference sequence). The CDR3 has 17 amino acids. Trimming removed 3 bases at V and 5 bases at J, with 21 bases between. CDR3 loop: CASSHSRGRADVDTQYF. CDR3 bases: TGTGCCAGCAGCCACTCTAGGGGGAGAGCGGACGTAGATACGCAGTATTTT.

CDR3 region: CASTDGPAEGTQYF. Here the CDR3 DNA reads TGTGCCAGCACTGACGGGCCCGCGGAGGGGACCCAGTACTTC. The rearrangement uses TRBV6-6 and TRBJ2-5, with D tentatively TRBD2 (6 bases). V shed 7 bases and J shed 7 bases, with 19 bases lying between them. Germline V gives CDR1 MNHNY, CDR2 SVGAGI (reference sequence). This CDR3 is built from 14 residues.

Ten or more counts support this clonotype. V gene TRBV29-1 combines with J gene TRBJ2-7; 13 bases agree with TRBD2. The J segment lost 2 bases and the V segment lost 3 bases, leaving 4 bases of the junction unmatched. The CDR3 is 15 residues long. The germline gives CDR1 SQVTM, CDR2 ANQGSEA. CDR3: CSVDTSGRAPYEQYF. CDR3 sequence (DNA): TGCAGCGTTGATACTAGCGGGAGGGCCCCCTACGAGCAGTACTTC.

J is TRBJ2-7 and V is TRBV14, with D perhaps matching TRBD1 or TRBD2 (5 bases each). Trimming took off 2 bases at V and 0 bases at J, with 14 bases between the two ends. The germline V gene encodes CDR1 SGHDN and CDR2 FVKESK. This CDR3 is built from 16 residues. The CDR3 nucleotides read TGTGCCAGCAGCCAAAGGGGACCCATGTACTCCTACGAGCAGTACTTC. Protein sequence: CASSQRGPMYSYEQYF.

This clonotype appeared a few times. The genes are TRBV7-2 and TRBJ2-3; D is uncertain. CDR1 and CDR2 from the germline V gene are SGHTA and FQGNSA. The CDR3 is 13 residues long. With 2 bases removed from V and 5 bases from J, the gap between germline ends came to 8 bases. The CDR3 DNA sequence: TGTGCCAGCAGCTTACTGGCCGGAGATACGCAGTATTTT. Its protein is CASSLLAGDTQYF.

This clonotype showed up just a few times. The chain carries TRBV7-2 and TRBJ2-3; D is perhaps TRBD2 (5 bases). Per germline, CDR1 SGHTA and CDR2 FQGNSA. V lost 7 bases and J lost 1, with 15 bases in between. The CDR3 is 15 amino acids. The DNA of the CDR3 is TGTGCCAGCATTCCTAAAGAGGGCGGCACAGATACGCAGTATTTT. Amino acids: CASIPKEGGTDTQYF.

V usage is TRBV4-2 and J usage is TRBJ2-7; 7 bases line up with TRBD1. J gave up 0 bases and V 0 bases, and 5 bases lay outside the gene matches. Germline V gives CDR1 LGHNA, CDR2 YNFKEQ. The CDR3 loop spans 16 amino acids. In DNA form, the CDR3 reads TGTGCCAGCAGCCAAGATAGGGACAGCCCCTCCTACGAGCAGTACTTC. It encodes CASSQDRDSPSYEQYF.

The V gene is TRBV21-1, the J gene TRBJ1-2; the D segment call TRBD1 is taken from the table without a DNA check. TRBV21-1 is noted as a pseudogene. The CDR3 is 15 amino acids. CDR3 sequence reads: CASSKAGGRGYGYTF. For the CDR3, the DNA is TGTGCCAGCAGCAAAGCAGGGGGTCGGGGCTATGGCTACACCTTC.

This chain joins TRBV6-2 or TRBV6-3 and TRBJ2-1, with D hard to call. Per germline, CDR1 MNHEY and CDR2 SVGEGT. V gave up 0 bases and J gave up 6 bases, with 9 bases separating them. This CDR3 region has 14 residues. The CDR3 loop reads CASSYSVATNEQFF. The CDR3 nucleotides read TGTGCCAGCAGTTACTCCGTCGCAACCAATGAGCAGTTCTTC.

This clonotype was observed a few times. In DNA, the CDR3 is TGTGCCAGCTCACCCCGGGGAGAATATAGCAATCAGCCCCAGCATTTT. Protein sequence: CASSPRGEYSNQPQHF. The chain carries TRBV18 and TRBJ1-5; D ambiguous. The germline V gene encodes CDR1 KGHSH and CDR2 LQKENI. Trimming shortened V by 3 bases and J by 0 bases, and 12 bases separated the two germline ends. The CDR3 has 16 amino acids.

This clonotype has just a few counts. The J gene is TRBJ2-5, the V gene TRBV5-5; TRBD1 or TRBD2 may be the D gene (5 bases each). V dropped 2 bases and J dropped 5 bases, with 16 bases sitting between them. CDR1 is SGHKS, CDR2 YYEKEE, per germline (reference sequence). This CDR3 is built from 15 residues. The CDR3, as DNA: TGTGCCAGCAGCTTTGAGGGACCGCTTCGGGAGACCCAGTACTTC. This gives the protein CASSFEGPLRETQYF.

This clonotype was observed a few times. The V call is TRBV4-1, the J call TRBJ2-6; tentatively, D is TRBD1 (6 bases). V lost 4 bases, J lost 8 bases, and 15 bases lay in between. The CDR3 is made up of 15 amino acids. Germline V gene lookup returns CDR1 MGHRA and CDR2 YSYEKL. CDR3 coding DNA: TGCGCCAGCAGCCCCCCGGGGCAGGGGTCCAACGTCCTGACTTTC. Translation: CASSPPGQGSNVLTF.

The rearrangement links TRBV29-1 to TRBJ2-7; 13 bases line up with TRBD2. The closer fit of TRBJ2-5 to the DNA end suggests the J call may be wrong. The CDR3 loop spans 14 amino acids. From germline, CDR1 is SQVTM and CDR2 ANQGSEA. For the CDR3, the DNA is TGCAGCGTCGTCGGACTAGCGGGAGCCGGGACCCAGTACTTC. It specifies CSVVGLAGAGTQYF.

The rearrangement joins TRBV4-1 to TRBJ2-4; D ambiguous. CDR1 is MGHRA, CDR2 YSYEKL, per germline. V was clipped by 1 base and J by 5 bases, with 18 bases between them. There are 17 residues in the CDR3. The CDR3, as DNA: TGCGCCAGCAGCCAAGTTCAGATCCCGGGTCCCGAAAACATTCAGTACTTC. Encoded protein: CASSQVQIPGPENIQYF.

The V call is TRBV25-1, the J call TRBJ2-1; 7 bases match TRBD2. Germline-derived CDR1 and CDR2 are MGHDK and SYGVNS. CDR3 length equals 13 residues. V was pared by 6 bases and J by 9 bases, with 8 bases of the junction left unmatched. The CDR3 is CASRGGLGSEQFF. CDR3 bases: TGTGCCAGCAGGGGTGGACTAGGCTCTGAGCAGTTCTTC.

This clonotype occurred a few times. The rearrangement uses TRBV15 and TRBJ2-5; D call uncertain. With 1 base removed from V and 1 base from J, the gap between germline ends came to 7 bases. Germline CDR1 LNHNV, CDR2 YYDKDF (reference sequence). The CDR3 is 14 residues long. The CDR3 loop reads CATSRGAGQETQYF. DNA of the CDR3: TGTGCCACCAGCAGAGGGGCAGGCCAAGAGACCCAGTACTTC.

This clonotype was seen only a few times. CDR3 nucleotides: TGCGCCAGCAGCCAAGACGGACGGGGACATGAGCAGTTCTTC. This translates into CASSQDGRGHEQFF. J is TRBJ2-1 and V is TRBV4-3; D possibly matches TRBD1 or TRBD2 (5 bases each). Germline V gives CDR1 LGHNA, CDR2 YSLEER. This CDR3 is built from 14 residues. Deletions cut 0 bases from V and 8 bases from J, with 11 bases between.

A few counts support this clonotype. V usage is TRBV6-2 or TRBV6-3 and J usage is TRBJ2-1; D possibly corresponds to TRBD2 (6 bases). This CDR3 contains 12 residues. V dropped 8 bases and J dropped 6 bases, with 11 bases sitting between them. The germline V gene has CDR1 MNHEY and CDR2 SVGEGT. In nucleotides, the CDR3 is TGTGCCAGCCGCGGGATACCCAATGAGCAGTTCTTC. Its translation: CASRGIPNEQFF.

This clonotype was seen a few times. This chain uses TRBV7-2 with TRBJ1-2, with a weak D call TRBD1 (6 bases). This CDR3 comprises 15 residues. With 2 bases removed from V and 3 bases from J, the gap between germline ends came to 13 bases. Germline V lookup: CDR1 SGHTA, CDR2 FQGNSA. This CDR3 is CASSLSGAVDYGYTF. The CDR3 coding sequence is TGTGCCAGCAGCTTATCAGGGGCCGTGGACTATGGCTACACCTTC.

This clonotype was picked up a small number of times. The V and J genes are TRBV20-1 and TRBJ1-6; possible D gene TRBD1, 6 bases. The CDR3 loop spans 16 amino acids. V lost 3 bases and J 5 bases, leaving 17 bases between the germline ends. Germline V gene lookup returns CDR1 DFQATT and CDR2 SNEGSKA (reference sequence). CDR3 amino acids: CSASLVPGQHNSPLHF. The CDR3 DNA reads TGCAGTGCTAGCCTTGTTCCCGGACAGCATAATTCACCCCTCCACTTT.

The J gene is TRBJ2-3, the V gene TRBV20-1; TRBD2 agrees at 7 bases. Germline V gives CDR1 DFQATT, CDR2 SNEGSKA (reference sequence). V trimming: 4 bases; J trimming: 6 bases; junction bases outside the gene matches: 13. The CDR3 runs 15 residues. Written as DNA, the CDR3 is TGCAGTGCTATGAGGGCTAGCGGCACGCAGGATACGCAGTATTTT. Translating gives CSAMRASGTQDTQYF.

The V gene is TRBV9, the J gene TRBJ1-1, with 7 bases fitting TRBD1. The V segment lost 3 bases and the J segment 6 bases; nucleotides outside the gene matches: 8. Germline V lookup: CDR1 SGDLS, CDR2 YYNGEE. The CDR3 covers 14 residues. CDR3 loop: CASSAAHQGAEAFF. The CDR3 DNA reads TGTGCCAGCAGCGCTGCCCATCAGGGGGCTGAAGCTTTCTTT.

This rearrangement joins TRBV6-5 to TRBJ1-1; 7 nucleotides match TRBD1. The CDR3 is 14 residues long. The trim removed 8 bases at V and 8 bases at J, leaving 14 bases unmatched. Germline-derived CDR1 and CDR2 are MNHEY and SVGAGI. This CDR3 is CASGDSPSSFEAFF. CDR3 DNA: TGTGCCAGCGGGGACAGTCCGTCGTCATTCGAAGCTTTCTTT.

The V gene is TRBV20-1, the J gene TRBJ2-1, with a tentative D call TRBD2 (6 bases). CDR3 size: 14 residues. Germline lookup yields CDR1 DFQATT and CDR2 SNEGSKA (reference sequence). Trimming pared 4 bases from V and 7 bases from J, leaving 17 bases between. The CDR3 protein is CSATRDFQSNEQFF. The CDR3 coding sequence is TGCAGTGCTACCCGGGACTTCCAGAGTAATGAGCAGTTCTTC.

On this clonotype: One junction end does not reproduce the germline sequence, and a read error may be involved. The chain has TRBV5-1 and TRBJ1-1, with D hard to call. Germline CDR1 reads SGHRS; CDR2 reads YFSETQ. This CDR3 has 13 amino acids. The CDR3: CASSLEGYTEVFF. The CDR3 DNA is TGCGCCAGCAGCTTGGAGGGCTACACTGAAGTTTTCTTT.

This clonotype has only a few counts. The chain links TRBV4-1 to TRBJ1-4; D is undetermined. CDR3 length: 15 amino acids. The germline CDR1 and CDR2 sequences are MGHRA and YSYEKL. V dropped 6 bases and J dropped 7 bases, with 18 bases sitting between them. CDR3 residues: CASRPAWQEGEKLFF. In DNA form, the CDR3 reads TGCGCCAGCAGGCCCGCCTGGCAAGAGGGTGAAAAACTGTTTTTT.

In its sample, this clonotype was seen a few times. J is TRBJ2-3 and V is TRBV6-5; the match to TRBD2 covers 8 bases. V lost 6 bases to trimming and J lost 5 bases; unmatched junction nucleotides: 7. This CDR3 region has 14 residues. CDR1 and CDR2 (germline): MNHEY, SVGAGI. CDR3: CASSSYGGVDTQYF. The DNA of the CDR3 is TGTGCCAGCAGCTCATACGGGGGGGTAGATACGCAGTATTTT.

A remark on this clonotype: One base away lies a much larger clone, so this may be a sequencing read error. The chain employs TRBV10-3 and TRBJ2-5; D is unresolved. This CDR3 is 15 amino acids long. Germline loops: CDR1 ENHRY, CDR2 SYGVKD. Trimming stripped 6 bases from V and 2 bases from J, with 16 bases between. The CDR3 reads CAISGRPPAQETQYF. The CDR3 DNA sequence: TGTGCCATCAGCGGCCGTCCCCCCGCTCAAGAGACCCAGTACTTC.

This clonotype was counted a few times. The chain has TRBV7-9 and TRBJ2-7; no reliable D call. Germline V gene lookup returns CDR1 SEHNR and CDR2 FQNEAQ (reference sequence). With 0 bases removed from V and 4 bases from J, the gap between germline ends came to 7 bases. This CDR3 is built from 13 residues. The CDR3 loop is CASSLARKYEQYF. As DNA, the CDR3 is TGTGCCAGCAGCTTAGCGCGGAAGTACGAGCAGTACTTC.